The 18 T cell receptor beta chains below all came from one sample that was sequenced in a study. Profiled with immunoSEQ multiplex PCR; TCRdb holds only in-frame clones, not every one. The data show approximately 70,000 clones, about 93% seen once. Sequencing was performed on PBMCs. These receptors were obtained from a man in his forties with rheumatoid arthritis.

This sequence joins TRBV5-1 and TRBJ2-7; 9 bases align to TRBD1. The ends lost 4 bases at V and 1 base at J; junction bases unmatched: 9. This CDR3 is 16 amino acids long. The germline gives CDR1 SGHRS, CDR2 YFSETQ. The CDR3 reads CASSQTTGGLSYEQYF. As DNA, the CDR3 is TGCGCCAGCAGCCAAACCACAGGGGGCCTATCCTACGAGCAGTACTTC.

The V gene is TRBV7-3, the J gene TRBJ1-6, with TRBD1 identical over 8 bases. The V gene end was trimmed by 4 bases and the J gene end by 6 bases; junction bases not matched to a gene: 2. CDR3 length: 14 residues. The germline V gene encodes CDR1 SGHTA and CDR2 FQGTGA. In nucleotides, the CDR3 is TGTGCCAGCAGCTGGACAGGGAGTAATTCACCCCTCCACTTT. It is translated as CASSWTGSNSPLHF.

The gene calls are TRBV29-1 and TRBJ2-5; a weak D match, TRBD1 (6 bases). CDR3 length: 13 residues. Trimming shortened V by 6 bases and J by 5 bases, and 16 bases separated the two germline ends. Per germline, CDR1 SQVTM and CDR2 ANQGSEA. The CDR3 bases are TGCAGCGTGCCCAAGCCAGGGGTTGAGACCCAGTACTTC. Translation gives CSVPKPGVETQYF. The variable domain in full, completed from reference TRBV29-1 and TRBJ2-5, reads SAVISQKPSRDICQRGTSLTIQCQVDSQVTMMFWYRQQPGQSLTLIATANQGSEATYESGFVIDKFPISRPNLTFSTLTVSNMSPEDSSIYLCSVPKPGVETQYFGPGTRLLVL.

V gene TRBV19 combines with J gene TRBJ2-7; TRBD1 is a possible D gene (5 bases). CDR3 length equals 15 residues. Per germline, CDR1 LNHDA and CDR2 SQIVND (reference sequence). Deletions cut 1 base from V and 1 base from J, with 11 bases between. CDR3 DNA: TGTGCCAGTAGTATAGCCCTGGACATATCCTACGAGCAGTACTTC. Protein product: CASSIALDISYEQYF.

The genes are TRBV5-1 and TRBJ1-4; D remains unclear. V was pared by 0 bases and J by 4 bases, with 10 bases between. The CDR3 runs to 15 residues. CDR1 SGHRS and CDR2 YFSETQ come from the germline V gene. CDR3: CASSLAGQLNEKLFF. The CDR3, as DNA: TGCGCCAGCAGCTTGGCCGGGCAGCTTAATGAAAAACTGTTTTTT.

This chain joins TRBV5-1 and TRBJ1-2, with no clear D. The CDR3 runs to 13 residues. With 3 bases removed from V and 3 bases from J, the gap between germline ends came to 9 bases. From germline, CDR1 is SGHRS and CDR2 YFSETQ. CDR3 nucleotide sequence: TGCGCCAGCAGCTATAGGGCGGACTATGGCTACACCTTC. Amino acid sequence: CASSYRADYGYTF. Filled out from reference TRBV5-1 and TRBJ1-2, the complete variable domain reads KAGVTQTPRYLIKTRGQQVTLSCSPISGHRSVSWYQQTPGQGLQFLFEYFSETQRNKGNFPGRFSGRQFSNSRSEMNVSTLELGDSALYLCASSYRADYGYTFGSGTRLTVV.

This chain links TRBV4-2 with TRBJ1-5, with 7 bases that match TRBD1. Germline V lookup: CDR1 LGHNA, CDR2 YNFKEQ. V was clipped by 0 bases and J by 4 bases; unmatched bases: 0. The CDR3 loop spans 14 amino acids. CDR3 residues: CASSQDRGNQPQHF. The CDR3 DNA follows: TGTGCCAGCAGCCAAGACAGGGGGAATCAGCCCCAGCATTTT.

This chain links TRBV11-2 with TRBJ1-4; maybe TRBD1 (6 bases). The CDR3 covers 14 residues. V was trimmed by 2 bases and J by 7 bases, leaving 11 bases between them. The germline V gene has CDR1 SGHAT and CDR2 FQNNGV. CDR3 bases: TGTGCCAGCAGCTTAAGGGGGGCGGGTGAAAAACTGTTTTTT. Translating it yields CASSLRGAGEKLFF.

The V and J genes are TRBV24-1 and TRBJ1-2, with D unclear. The length of the CDR3 is 13 residues. V dropped 2 bases and J dropped 7 bases, with 10 bases sitting between them. Germline values: CDR1 KGHDR, CDR2 SFDVKD. In nucleotides, the CDR3 is TGTGCCACCAGTGATTATCCCCGTTCTGGCTACACCTTC. Its protein is CATSDYPRSGYTF.

The rearrangement joins TRBV11-3 to TRBJ2-7; no clear D. Germline CDR1 reads SGHNT; CDR2 reads YENEEA. The CDR3 has 14 residues. V was cut by 1 base and J by 0 bases, with 7 bases left in between. CDR3 region: CASSLGHLSYEQYF. The CDR3 DNA is TGTGCCAGCAGCTTAGGCCACCTCTCCTACGAGCAGTACTTC.

The chain recombines TRBV7-9 with TRBJ2-3; TRBD2 might be the D (6 bases). The V end lost 5 bases, the J end lost 6 bases, and 21 bases lay between the germline ends. Germline V lookup: CDR1 SEHNR, CDR2 FQNEAQ (reference sequence). This CDR3 has 16 residues. The CDR3 sequence: CASSHRLDRSRDTQYF. CDR3 DNA: TGTGCCAGCAGCCACCGACTAGATAGGTCCCGTGATACGCAGTATTTT.

J is TRBJ2-6 and V is TRBV7-3, with a weak D call TRBD2 (5 bases). The CDR3 totals 16 residues. V lost 0 bases and J lost 2, with 8 bases in between. Germline V gene sequence: CDR1 SGHTA, CDR2 FQGTGA. CDR3: CASSLTIGAGANVLTF. DNA for the CDR3: TGTGCCAGCAGCTTAACGATCGGGGCTGGGGCCAACGTCCTGACTTTC.

The count of this clone is one. The rearrangement links TRBV7-9 to TRBJ1-4; a weak D match, TRBD1 (6 bases). Germline CDR1 reads SEHNR; CDR2 reads FQNEAQ (reference sequence). The V end lost 4 bases, the J end lost 5 bases, and 11 bases lay between the germline ends. The CDR3 is 14 residues long. CDR3 sequence reads: CASSSGDMNEKLFF. Written as DNA, the CDR3 is TGTGCCAGCAGCTCTGGGGACATGAATGAAAAACTGTTTTTT.

This chain's CDR3 is CASSLGQGYSPLHF. CDR3 DNA sequence: TGTGCCAGCAGTTTGGGGCAGGGATATTCACCCCTCCACTTT. This chain joins TRBV28 and TRBJ1-6, with a possible D match to TRBD1 (5 bases). The CDR3 contains 14 residues. Germline assignment: CDR1 MDHEN and CDR2 SYDVKM. Between the trimmed V and J ends, which lost 3 bases and 8 bases, there was a span of 11 bases.

The V call is TRBV4-2, the J call TRBJ2-1; the match to TRBD2 covers 7 bases. CDR3 length: 15 amino acids. CDR1 is LGHNA, CDR2 YNFKEQ, per germline. The V and J ends lost 3 bases and 4 bases, in that order; junction bases with no gene match: 6. CDR3 nucleotide sequence: TGTGCCAGCAGCCAGATTCTAGCGGAATACAATGAGCAGTTCTTC. This codes for CASSQILAEYNEQFF.

The chain has TRBV18 and TRBJ1-1, with D perhaps TRBD1 (5 bases). Germline lookup yields CDR1 KGHSH and CDR2 LQKENI. The CDR3 has 15 amino acids. The V gene lost 3 bases and the J gene lost 6 bases, with 17 bases spanning the gap. DNA of the CDR3: TGTGCCAGCTCACCCTGGGACGGGAAGGGCGCTGAAGCTTTCTTT. This codes for CASSPWDGKGAEAFF.

CDR3 amino acids: CASSFFWGDEQYF. The CDR3 DNA follows: TGTGCCAGCAGCTTTTTCTGGGGAGACGAGCAGTACTTC. The rearrangement joins TRBV7-8 to TRBJ2-7; perhaps TRBD2 as D (5 bases). The germline V gene has CDR1 SGHVS and CDR2 FQNEAQ. The CDR3 spans 13 residues. Trimming took off 3 bases at V and 5 bases at J, with 11 bases between the two ends.

The chain links TRBV29-1 to TRBJ2-5; D gene uncertain. Germline CDR1 reads SQVTM; CDR2 reads ANQGSEA. V gave up 5 bases and J gave up 2 bases, with 9 bases separating them. CDR3 length equals 12 residues. Here the CDR3 reads CSVWPPQETQYF. The CDR3 region has the DNA TGCAGCGTTTGGCCACCACAAGAGACCCAGTACTTC.